Each of the 19 T cell receptor beta chains below was sequenced from the same sample in a study of blood T cell repertoires in COVID-19. Clones were read by immunoSEQ multiplex PCR, and TCRdb kept only the in-frame ones, dropping some. The repertoire consists of over 100,000 clones, with roughly 84% occurring once and the leading ten covering 1.4% to 1.5%. Sample: peripheral blood. The source of these receptors is a middle-aged man with acute or convalescent COVID-19.

The V gene is TRBV2, the J gene TRBJ2-4, with 9 bases aligning to TRBD1. Germline V CDR1 and CDR2: SNHLY, FYNNEI. Unmatched junction bases numbered 7, after V lost 7 bases and J lost 6 bases. The CDR3 runs to 14 residues. DNA of the CDR3: TGTGCCAGCAACAAACAGGGGGCTCCAAACATTCAGTACTTC. It yields the protein CASNKQGAPNIQYF.

This clone was found once. This chain uses TRBV5-6 with TRBJ1-2; 9 bases match TRBD1. Germline V CDR1 and CDR2: SGHDT, YYEEEE. V trimming: 0 bases; J trimming: 4 bases; junction bases outside the gene matches: 1. This CDR3 is 14 amino acids long. The CDR3 loop reads CASSLVQGAYGYTF. The CDR3, as DNA: TGTGCCAGCAGCTTGGTACAGGGGGCCTATGGCTACACCTTC. Variable domain in full (rest from reference TRBV5-6 and TRBJ1-2): DAGVTQSPTHLIKTRGQQVTLRCSPKSGHDTVSWYQQALGQGPQFIFQYYEEEERQRGNFPDRFSGHQFPNYSSELNVNALLLGDSALYLCASSLVQGAYGYTFGSGTRLTVV.

The chain joins TRBV6-2 or TRBV6-3 to TRBJ2-5; a possible D gene is TRBD2 (6 bases). The CDR3 sequence is 15 residues long. Germline CDR1 and CDR2: MNHEY and SVGEGT. The V gene lost 4 bases and the J gene lost 1 base, with 13 bases spanning the gap. The CDR3 region is CASSSWGDPQETQYF. CDR3 DNA: TGTGCCAGCAGTTCCTGGGGGGACCCCCAAGAGACCCAGTACTTC.

This chain joins TRBV6-2 or TRBV6-3 and TRBJ2-1; D unresolved. The germline CDR1 and CDR2 sequences are MNHEY and SVGEGT. Trimming took off 5 bases at V and 9 bases at J, with 8 bases between the two ends. This CDR3 has 11 amino acids. CDR3 in amino acids: CASSQSGEQFF. CDR3 coding DNA: TGTGCCAGCAGTCAGTCGGGTGAGCAGTTCTTC.

The rearrangement joins TRBV28 to TRBJ1-4, with a possible D match to TRBD1 (5 bases). The CDR3 is made up of 12 amino acids. V lost 3 bases and J lost 8, with 7 bases in between. The germline CDR1 and CDR2 sequences are MDHEN and SYDVKM. CDR3 amino acids: CASSLGGEKLFF. The CDR3 DNA sequence: TGTGCCAGCAGTTTGGGGGGAGAAAAACTGTTTTTT.

The chain employs TRBV21-1 and TRBJ2-5; no DNA check was done on the table's D call, TRBD1. TRBV21-1 is reported as a pseudogene. The CDR3 is made up of 15 amino acids. Written as DNA, the CDR3 is TGTGCCAGCAGCAAAGGGACAGGGGTTGAGGAGACCCAGTACTTC. This encodes CASSKGTGVEETQYF.

The chain uses TRBV2 and TRBJ2-3; 7 nucleotides line up with TRBD2. CDR3 size: 14 residues. Looked up from germline, CDR1 is SNHLY and CDR2 is FYNNEI. The junction had 0 bases not matched to a gene; V was cut back by 2 bases and J by 1 base. The CDR3 region has the DNA TGTGCCAGCAGTGAAACTAGCGGCACAGATACGCAGTATTTT. It encodes CASSETSGTDTQYF.

V is TRBV2 and J is TRBJ1-1, with unresolved D. Between the trimmed V and J ends, which lost 3 bases and 7 bases, there was a span of 15 bases. The length of the CDR3 is 14 residues. Germline V gene sequence: CDR1 SNHLY, CDR2 FYNNEI. The CDR3, as DNA: TGTGCCAGCAGTGATCGCGGCGGACTGTTTGAAGCTTTCTTT. Protein product: CASSDRGGLFEAFF.

This chain connects TRBV29-1 to TRBJ2-3, with unresolved D. The CDR3 is 10 residues long. Germline assignment: CDR1 SQVTM and CDR2 ANQGSEA. V was shortened by 3 bases and J by 7 bases, with 5 bases between the two germline ends. The CDR3 loop reads CSVEYYTQYF. CDR3 bases: TGCAGCGTTGAGTACTATACGCAGTATTTT.

The CDR3 region is CASSSHPGRRGTEAFF. CDR3 nucleotide sequence: TGTGCCAGCAGCTCTCACCCTGGCAGGCGTGGCACTGAAGCTTTCTTT. This chain joins TRBV9 and TRBJ1-1; no clear D gene. Germline CDR1 and CDR2: SGDLS and YYNGEE. This CDR3 has 16 amino acids. Trimming left V 4 bases short and J 4 bases short, with 20 bases between.

In the case of this clone: A read error may produce the germline difference seen at one junction end. The rearrangement uses TRBV11-2 and TRBJ1-2; 8 nucleotides match TRBD1. Germline V lookup: CDR1 SGHAT, CDR2 FQNNGV. This CDR3 is built from 12 residues. CDR3 DNA: TGTGCCAGCAGCGCCGGGACAGGTGGGACCCGCTTC. Translated: CASSAGTGGTRF.

The rearrangement uses TRBV5-5 and TRBJ1-5, with D perhaps matching TRBD1 (6 bases). The CDR3 runs 14 residues. Deletions cut 7 bases from V and 6 bases from J, with 17 bases between. Germline V gene lookup returns CDR1 SGHKS and CDR2 YYEKEE (reference sequence). The CDR3: CASGSGGARQPQHF. CDR3 coding DNA: TGTGCCAGCGGTTCTGGGGGGGCGCGTCAGCCCCAGCATTTT.

The chain links TRBV3-1 (or the pseudogene TRBV3-2) to TRBJ2-6; D may be TRBD2 (6 bases). CDR1 is LGHDT, CDR2 YNNKEL, per germline (reference sequence). Trimming pared 4 bases from V and 2 bases from J, leaving 15 bases between. The CDR3 is 17 residues long. CDR3 region: CASSLAGQPPGANVLTF. The CDR3, as DNA: TGTGCCAGCAGCCTCGCGGGGCAACCCCCTGGGGCCAACGTCCTGACTTTC.

The chain uses TRBV28 and TRBJ2-7; tentatively, D is TRBD2 (6 bases). Trimming took 6 bases from V and 0 from J, leaving 15 bases between them. Germline CDR1 is MDHEN and CDR2 is SYDVKM. This CDR3 region has 15 residues. The DNA of the CDR3 is TGTGCCAGCAGGGTGGGACTCTCGAGCTCCTACGAGCAGTACTTC. Protein sequence: CASRVGLSSSYEQYF.

V and J are TRBV2 and TRBJ1-4; D uncertain. CDR1 and CDR2 from the germline V gene are SNHLY and FYNNEI. V lost 5 bases and J 0 bases, leaving 16 bases between the germline ends. The CDR3 contains 17 residues. The CDR3 spells CASSKEHLSSTNEKLFF. Here the CDR3 DNA reads TGTGCCAGCAGTAAAGAACACCTCTCATCAACTAATGAAAAACTGTTTTTT.

On this clone itself: This sample also contains other DNA sequences that code for the same CDR3. This chain connects TRBV3-1 (or the pseudogene TRBV3-2) to TRBJ1-1, with D perhaps TRBD1 (5 bases). CDR3 size: 14 residues. Germline V gene lookup returns CDR1 LGHDT and CDR2 YNNKEL (reference sequence). Trimming shortened V by 3 bases and J by 1 base, and 9 bases separated the two germline ends. The CDR3 sequence: CASSQDNRNTEAFF. The DNA of the CDR3 is TGTGCCAGCAGCCAGGACAACAGGAACACTGAAGCTTTCTTT.

The chain couples TRBV6-4 to TRBJ2-1; weak D call: TRBD2 (6 bases). The V end lost 2 bases, the J end lost 14 bases, and 19 bases lay between the germline ends. Germline V CDR1 and CDR2: MRHNA, SNTAGT. The CDR3 is made up of 14 amino acids. In DNA, the CDR3 is TGTGCCAGCAGTGACAGCCATACCACTAGCAGAAAGTTCTTC. This translates into CASSDSHTTSRKFF.

V and J are TRBV11-3 and TRBJ1-1; 8 bases line up with TRBD1. The CDR3 runs to 16 residues. Losses at the gene ends were 5 bases for V and 3 bases for J; bases not matched to a gene: 11. Germline V CDR1 and CDR2: SGHNT, YENEEA. The CDR3 protein is CASSPNRGVEDTEAFF. The CDR3 nucleotides are TGTGCCAGCAGCCCTAACAGGGGGGTGGAGGACACTGAAGCTTTCTTT.

V usage is TRBV27 and J usage is TRBJ2-3; maybe TRBD2 (6 bases). Germline V gives CDR1 MNHEY, CDR2 SMNVEV (reference sequence). The CDR3 has 15 amino acids. Trimming took 6 bases from V and 2 from J, leaving 15 bases between them. CDR3 nucleotide sequence: TGTGCCAGCAGCGGGGCGGGACCCTCCACAGATACGCAGTATTTT. It translates to CASSGAGPSTDTQYF.